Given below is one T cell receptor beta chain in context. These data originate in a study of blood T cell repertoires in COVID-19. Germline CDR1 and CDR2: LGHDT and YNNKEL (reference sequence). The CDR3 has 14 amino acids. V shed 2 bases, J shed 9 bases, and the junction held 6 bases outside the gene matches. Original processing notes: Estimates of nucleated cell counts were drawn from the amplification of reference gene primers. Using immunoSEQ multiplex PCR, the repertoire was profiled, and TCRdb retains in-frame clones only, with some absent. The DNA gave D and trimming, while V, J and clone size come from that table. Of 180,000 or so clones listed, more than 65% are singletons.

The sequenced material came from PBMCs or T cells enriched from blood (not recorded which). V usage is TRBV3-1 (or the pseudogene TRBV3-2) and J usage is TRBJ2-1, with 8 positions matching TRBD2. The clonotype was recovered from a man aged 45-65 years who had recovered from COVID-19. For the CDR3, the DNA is TGTGCCAGCAGCCAATTGAGCGGGAGAGGTGAGCAGTTCTTC. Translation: CASSQLSGRGEQFF.